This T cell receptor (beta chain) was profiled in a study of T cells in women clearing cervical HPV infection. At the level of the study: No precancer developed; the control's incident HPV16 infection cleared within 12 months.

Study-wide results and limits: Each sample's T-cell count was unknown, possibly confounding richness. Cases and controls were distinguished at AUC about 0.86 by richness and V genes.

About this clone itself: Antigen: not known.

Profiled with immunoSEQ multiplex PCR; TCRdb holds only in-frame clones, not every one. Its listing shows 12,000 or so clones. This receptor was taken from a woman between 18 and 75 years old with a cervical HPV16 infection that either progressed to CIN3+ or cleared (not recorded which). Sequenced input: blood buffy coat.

Partial CDR3 DNA: TGTGCCAGCAGCATAGGACAGGTGAACACC. This codes for CASSIGQVNT. In full, the CDR3 is CASSIGQVNTIYF. The chain links TRBV7-8 to TRBJ1-3; TRBD1 agrees at 7 bases. Read data end 3 residues before the CDR3 end; the end is taken from the germline J gene. Germline V gene data show CDR1 as SGHVS and CDR2 as FQNEAQ. V was clipped by 5 bases and J by 7 bases; unmatched bases: 5. This CDR3 region has 13 residues. The variable domain in full, with the rest retrieved from reference TRBV7-8 and TRBJ1-3, is GAGVSQSPRYKVAKRGQDVALRCDPISGHVSLFWYQQALGQGPEFLTYFQNEAQLDKSGLPSDRFFAERPEGSVSTLKIQRTQQEDSAVYLCASSIGQVNTIYFGEGSWLTVV.